One and the same sample provided the 5 T cell receptor beta chains below, sequenced in a study of cytomegalovirus exposure and HLA in healthy donors. The PCR contained 60 Vbeta and 13 Jbeta primers. TCRdb's table, derived via immunoSEQ multiplex PCR, lists solely in-frame clones and lacks some. The sample records 200,000 to 250,000 clones, 77% being singletons. Sequenced input: PBMCs. These receptors were taken from an older woman in good health and CMV-seropositive.

V usage is TRBV30 and J usage is TRBJ2-3, with D possibly matching TRBD2 (5 bases). This CDR3 comprises 13 residues. Germline CDR1 reads GTSNPN; CDR2 reads SVGIG (reference sequence). The CDR3 region is CARGGLRTDTQYF. CDR3 sequence (DNA): TGTGCTCGAGGAGGACTTCGCACAGATACGCAGTATTTT.

This chain connects TRBV5-4 to TRBJ1-1, with unresolved D. This CDR3 has 12 amino acids. CDR1 is SGHNT, CDR2 YYREEE, per germline (reference sequence). The V and J ends lost 4 bases and 10 bases respectively, with 14 bases between them. This CDR3 is CASSRPPSGAFF. The DNA for the CDR3 is TGTGCCAGCAGCCGCCCGCCCAGCGGAGCTTTCTTT.

The chain recombines TRBV7-2 with TRBJ1-4; the D is unclear. CDR3 length equals 14 residues. The V end was cut by 3 bases, the J end by 0 bases, with 5 bases between. Germline loops: CDR1 SGHTA, CDR2 FQGNSA. DNA for the CDR3: TGTGCCAGCAGCTTCCAGGCAACTAATGAAAAACTGTTTTTT. It encodes CASSFQATNEKLFF.

This clone occurred a few times. The gene calls are TRBV5-1 and TRBJ2-1, with 13 bases fitting TRBD2. Germline loops: CDR1 SGHRS, CDR2 YFSETQ. CDR3 length: 15 residues. The V and J ends lost 4 bases and 11 bases, in that order; junction bases with no gene match: 9. The CDR3 DNA reads as TGCGCCAGCAGCCCACCGGGACTAGCGGGAAAGCAGCAGTTCTTC. This translates into CASSPPGLAGKQQFF.

This chain joins TRBV5-1 and TRBJ1-3, with D possibly TRBD1 on 6 matching bases. Germline V gene data show CDR1 as SGHRS and CDR2 as YFSETQ. V shed 4 bases and J shed 1 base, with 9 bases lying between them. This CDR3 region has 14 residues. The CDR3 reads CASSVTGSGNTIYF. In DNA form, the CDR3 reads TGCGCCAGCAGCGTGACAGGTTCTGGAAACACCATATATTTT.